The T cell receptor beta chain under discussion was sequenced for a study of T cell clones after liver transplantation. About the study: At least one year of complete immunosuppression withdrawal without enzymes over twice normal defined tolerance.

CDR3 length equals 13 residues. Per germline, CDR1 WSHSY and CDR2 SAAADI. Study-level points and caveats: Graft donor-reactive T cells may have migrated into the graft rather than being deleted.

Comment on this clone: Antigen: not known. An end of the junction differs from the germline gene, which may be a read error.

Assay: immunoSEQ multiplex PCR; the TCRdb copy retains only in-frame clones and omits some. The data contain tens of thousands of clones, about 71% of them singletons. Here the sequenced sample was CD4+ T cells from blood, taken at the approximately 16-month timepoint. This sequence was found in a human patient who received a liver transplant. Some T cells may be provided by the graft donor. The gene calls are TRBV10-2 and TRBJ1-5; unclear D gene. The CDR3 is CASTEQGNQPQHF. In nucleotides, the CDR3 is TGCGCCAGCACTGAGCAGGGCAATCAGCCCCAGCATTTT.